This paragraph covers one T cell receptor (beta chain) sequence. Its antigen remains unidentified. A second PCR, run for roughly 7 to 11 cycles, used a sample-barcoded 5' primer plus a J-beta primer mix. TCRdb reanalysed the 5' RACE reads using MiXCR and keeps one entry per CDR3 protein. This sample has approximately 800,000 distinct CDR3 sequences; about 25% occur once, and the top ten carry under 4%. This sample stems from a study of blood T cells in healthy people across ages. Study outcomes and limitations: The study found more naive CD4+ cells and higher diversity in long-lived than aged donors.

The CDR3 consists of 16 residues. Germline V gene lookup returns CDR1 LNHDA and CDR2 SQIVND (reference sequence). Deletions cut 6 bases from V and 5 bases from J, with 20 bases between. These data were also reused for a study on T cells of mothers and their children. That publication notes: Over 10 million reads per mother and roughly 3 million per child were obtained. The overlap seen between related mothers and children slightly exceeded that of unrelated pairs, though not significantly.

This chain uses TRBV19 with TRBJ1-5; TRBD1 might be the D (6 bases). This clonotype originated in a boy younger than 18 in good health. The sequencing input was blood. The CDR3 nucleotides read TGTGCCAGTAGGAACCCGGGGGGGCTCTCCCATCAGCCCCAGCATTTT. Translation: CASRNPGGLSHQPQHF.